The TCR beta chain under discussion was sequenced for a study of cytomegalovirus exposure and HLA in healthy donors. Overall study context: Within the Caucasian-associated ancestry cluster were approximately 77% of the 398 genotyped donors.

As for this clone: Its antigen is still unknown.

The CDR3 contains 14 residues. Per germline, CDR1 SGHRS and CDR2 YFSETQ. Trimming pared 0 bases from V and 1 base from J, leaving 7 bases between. PCR involved 60 Vbeta and 13 Jbeta primers. Profiling relied on immunoSEQ multiplex PCR, and the TCRdb table lists in-frame clones only, not all of them. The profile covers about 190,000 clones, with over 60% appearing a single time and 4.5% to 5.5% taken by the ten largest. General study points: Accounts indicate the classifier identified cytomegalovirus status with strong specificity and sensitivity.

This TCR came from a young man in good health and CMV-seropositive. The gene calls are TRBV5-1 and TRBJ1-1; D is undetermined. Sequencing was done on a sample of PBMCs. CDR3 nucleotides: TGCGCCAGCAGCTTGGCCGGAGGGAACACTGAAGCTTTCTTT. Protein sequence: CASSLAGGNTEAFF.